A selection of T cell receptor beta chains follows, all from one sample in a study of blood T cell repertoires in COVID-19. Generated by immunoSEQ multiplex PCR, the TCRdb table keeps only in-frame clones and is missing some. The table includes 120,000 to 150,000 clones, approximately 84% detected once. Sequenced input: peripheral blood. These receptor sequences come from an elderly woman in a cohort sampled during active or convalescent COVID-19. Each CDR3 is given with its conserved first and last residue. Fields, in order: D gene, V gene, clone size, J gene, CDR3 DNA, CDR3 protein. A D gene is named only where the DNA matches it firmly. Some rows mark clone size as missing; the rest say once, few, many or name a class of expanded clone.

d_gene: TRBD1; v_gene: TRBV5-1; abundance: -; j_gene: TRBJ2-7; CDR3nt: TGCGCCAGCAGCTTGGAAGTAGGGACAGGGGTTTCCGAGCAGTACTTC; CDR3aa: CASSLEVGTGVSEQYF
d_gene: -; v_gene: TRBV4-2; abundance: -; j_gene: TRBJ2-3; CDR3nt: TGTGCCAGCAGCCAGGGCCTTCTGGGTACGCAGTATTTT; CDR3aa: CASSQGLLGTQYF
d_gene: -; v_gene: TRBV4-3; abundance: once; j_gene: TRBJ2-3; CDR3nt: TGCGCCAGCAGCCAAGAGGAGGTAGCTTCGGTGTTAGATACGCAGTATTTT; CDR3aa: CASSQEEVASVLDTQYF
d_gene: -; v_gene: TRBV6-1; abundance: -; j_gene: TRBJ1-2; CDR3nt: TGTGCCAGCAGTGAAATAGGTGCAGGGCTCTCCTATGGCTACACCTTC; CDR3aa: CASSEIGAGLSYGYTF
d_gene: TRBD1; v_gene: TRBV5-6; abundance: -; j_gene: TRBJ1-6; CDR3nt: TGTGCCAGCAGCGGAAACCGGGACAGGGAGGCACCCCTCCACTTT; CDR3aa: CASSGNRDREAPLHF
d_gene: TRBD1; v_gene: TRBV10-3; abundance: -; j_gene: TRBJ1-2; CDR3nt: TGTGCCATCAGTGAGCCAACAAGGACAGGGAACTATGGCTACACCTTC; CDR3aa: CAISEPTRTGNYGYTF
d_gene: -; v_gene: TRBV5-4; abundance: -; j_gene: TRBJ2-5; CDR3nt: TGTGCCAGCAGCTTGGACCCGACCATGTGGGGGGAAGAGACCCAGTACTTC; CDR3aa: CASSLDPTMWGEETQYF
d_gene: -; v_gene: TRBV19; abundance: -; j_gene: TRBJ1-3; CDR3nt: TGTGCCAGTAGGGGACACTCCTCTGGAAACACCATATATTTT; CDR3aa: CASRGHSSGNTIYF
d_gene: TRBD1; v_gene: TRBV7-6; abundance: once; j_gene: TRBJ1-1; CDR3nt: TGTGCCAGCAGCTTGACAGGGGGTAGTGAAGCTTTCTTT; CDR3aa: CASSLTGGSEAFF
d_gene: TRBD1; v_gene: TRBV5-7; abundance: few; j_gene: TRBJ1-5; CDR3nt: TGTGCCAGCAGCACGACAGGGGGCGGTCAGCCCCAGCATTTT; CDR3aa: CASSTTGGGQPQHF
d_gene: -; v_gene: TRBV21-1; abundance: -; j_gene: TRBJ2-1; CDR3nt: TGTGCCAGCAGCGAAAGGTGGTACGGAGATAGCGGGTCGAGCTCCTACAATGAGCAGTTCTTC; CDR3aa: CASSERWYGDSGSSSYNEQFF
d_gene: TRBD2; v_gene: TRBV7-2; abundance: -; j_gene: TRBJ2-2; CDR3nt: TGTGCCAGCAGCTTACCGCGGGGGGGTGGCGGGGAGCTGTTTTTT; CDR3aa: CASSLPRGGGGELFF
d_gene: -; v_gene: TRBV4-3; abundance: -; j_gene: TRBJ2-5; CDR3nt: TGCGCCAGCAGCCAAGGGGGGCAGAGGCGACAAGAGACCCAGTACTTC; CDR3aa: CASSQGGQRRQETQYF
d_gene: TRBD1; v_gene: TRBV5-4; abundance: -; j_gene: TRBJ2-1; CDR3nt: TGTGCCAGCAGCTTGGGGGGACAGGGCAATGAGCAGTTCTTC; CDR3aa: CASSLGGQGNEQFF
d_gene: TRBD1; v_gene: TRBV27; abundance: -; j_gene: TRBJ2-5; CDR3nt: TGTGCCAGCAGTTCTGGGACAGGGGGAGGGAAAGAGACCCAGTACTTC; CDR3aa: CASSSGTGGGKETQYF
d_gene: -; v_gene: TRBV11-2; abundance: -; j_gene: TRBJ2-5; CDR3nt: TGTGCCAGCAGTCCCGGGACAACCAGACAAGAGACCCAGTACTTC; CDR3aa: CASSPGTTRQETQYF
d_gene: TRBD1; v_gene: TRBV4-1; abundance: -; j_gene: TRBJ2-1; CDR3nt: TGCGCCAGCAGCCTATACACTCCGGGACAGGGTACCAATGAGCAGTTCTTC; CDR3aa: CASSLYTPGQGTNEQFF
d_gene: -; v_gene: TRBV30; abundance: -; j_gene: TRBJ1-1; CDR3nt: TGTGCCTGGAGTTGGACAGATGAAGCTTTCTTT; CDR3aa: CAWSWTDEAFF
d_gene: TRBD1; v_gene: TRBV2; abundance: -; j_gene: TRBJ2-5; CDR3nt: TGTGCCAGCAGTGAAGCAGGGGGCGAGACCCAGTACTTC; CDR3aa: CASSEAGGETQYF
d_gene: TRBD1; v_gene: TRBV3-1/TRBV3-2; abundance: -; j_gene: TRBJ1-6; CDR3nt: TGTGCCAGCAGCCACCGGGACAGGAAAAATTCACCCCTCCACTTT; CDR3aa: CASSHRDRKNSPLHF
d_gene: TRBD1; v_gene: TRBV27; abundance: -; j_gene: TRBJ1-4; CDR3nt: TGTGCCAGCAGTTTCTCAGGGGGCGCGACTAATGAAAAACTGTTTTTT; CDR3aa: CASSFSGGATNEKLFF
d_gene: -; v_gene: TRBV7-9; abundance: -; j_gene: TRBJ1-2; CDR3nt: TGTGCCAGCAGCTTAGGGACAGACTATGGCTACACCTTC; CDR3aa: CASSLGTDYGYTF
d_gene: TRBD2; v_gene: TRBV2; abundance: -; j_gene: TRBJ2-5; CDR3nt: TGTGCCAGCAGTAAAAAGCCGGGCGGGGGGGCCATAGAGACCCAGTACTTC; CDR3aa: CASSKKPGGGAIETQYF
d_gene: -; v_gene: TRBV21-1; abundance: -; j_gene: TRBJ2-5; CDR3nt: TGTGCCAGCAGCAAAGTTCGGGGACAGGGGAAGGAGACCCAGTACTTC; CDR3aa: CASSKVRGQGKETQYF
d_gene: -; v_gene: TRBV6-2/TRBV6-3; abundance: -; j_gene: TRBJ2-7; CDR3nt: TGTGCCAGCAGTCGTGTATCGGTTACCAAGCAGTACTTC; CDR3aa: CASSRVSVTKQYF
d_gene: TRBD2; v_gene: TRBV18; abundance: -; j_gene: TRBJ2-2; CDR3nt: TGTGCCAGCTCACCACGTCTAGCGGGGGTGGAAACCGGGGAGCTGTTTTTT; CDR3aa: CASSPRLAGVETGELFF
d_gene: TRBD1; v_gene: TRBV3-1/TRBV3-2; abundance: -; j_gene: TRBJ1-4; CDR3nt: TGTGCCAGCAGCCAAGGATTGGGACAGATTAATGAAAAACTGTTTTTT; CDR3aa: CASSQGLGQINEKLFF
d_gene: TRBD2; v_gene: TRBV18; abundance: once; j_gene: TRBJ2-3; CDR3nt: TGTGCCAGCTCACCCCGAGCGGGGGCCGGGGCAGATACGCAGTATTTT; CDR3aa: CASSPRAGAGADTQYF
d_gene: -; v_gene: TRBV30; abundance: -; j_gene: TRBJ1-1; CDR3nt: TGTGCCTGGGGTCCGCCTAGCCGGGCTTTCTTT; CDR3aa: CAWGPPSRAFF
d_gene: -; v_gene: TRBV28; abundance: -; j_gene: TRBJ1-2; CDR3nt: TGTGCCAGCAGTTTGGGTGCCGGAGGCTGCACCTTC; CDR3aa: CASSLGAGGCTF
d_gene: -; v_gene: TRBV28; abundance: few; j_gene: TRBJ1-4; CDR3nt: TGTGCCAGCAGTTTAGCAGGGGTGTCTAATGAAAAACTGTTTTTT; CDR3aa: CASSLAGVSNEKLFF
d_gene: -; v_gene: TRBV12-5; abundance: -; j_gene: TRBJ1-3; CDR3nt: TGTGCTAGTGGTTTGCCCAGGGTAACTGGAAACACCATATATTTT; CDR3aa: CASGLPRVTGNTIYF
d_gene: -; v_gene: TRBV4-3; abundance: -; j_gene: TRBJ2-3; CDR3nt: TGCGCCAGCAGCCAAGACACAGGGCTCAGCACAGATACGCAGTATTTT; CDR3aa: CASSQDTGLSTDTQYF
d_gene: -; v_gene: TRBV28; abundance: -; j_gene: TRBJ1-1; CDR3nt: TGTGCCAGCAGTTTTCAAGGGACTGGGTTCACTGAAGCTTTCTTT; CDR3aa: CASSFQGTGFTEAFF
d_gene: TRBD2; v_gene: TRBV5-1; abundance: -; j_gene: TRBJ2-3; CDR3nt: TGCGCCAGCAGCTTGGCGGCGCGGGGGGGATTAGATACGCAGTATTTT; CDR3aa: CASSLAARGGLDTQYF